This TCR beta chain emerged from a study of blood T cell repertoires in COVID-19. Study background: Acute and convalescent COVID-19 samples came from the United States, Italy and Spain. Sources were T cells, B-cell-depleted T cells, or PBMCs; the material itself was cDNA or gDNA.

This table comes from immunoSEQ multiplex PCR, and its TCRdb copy is limited to in-frame clones, with some not included. The sample lists roughly 260,000 clones, around four fifths occurring once. Before they entered the study, exposed participants had met a COVID-19 case within 2 weeks. This CDR3 comprises 14 residues. Germline V gene data show CDR1 as SGHTA and CDR2 as FQGNSA. V lost 2 bases, J lost 8 bases, and 10 bases lay in between. The sequencing input was PBMCs or T cells enriched from blood (not recorded which). The TCR comes from a woman in her thirties or forties who had been exposed to COVID-19. The V gene is TRBV7-2, the J gene TRBJ1-6; unclear D gene. DNA for the CDR3: TGTGCCAGCAGCTTAATGGCCTGGCATTCACCCCTCCACTTT. Translation: CASSLMAWHSPLHF.